A selection of T cell receptor beta chains follows, all from one sample in a study of T cells in Graves' hyperthyroidism and ophthalmopathy. TCRdb re-derived calls from the multiplex PCR reads in MiXCR, one entry per CDR3 protein. The data show fewer than 350,000 distinct CDR3 sequences, with around a sixth seen just once and 45% to 50% held by the top ten. Source material: blood. These TCRs come from a woman aged 45-65 years with Graves' hyperthyroidism. The CDR3 runs from the conserved cysteine through the conserved F or W. A D gene is named only where the DNA matches it firmly. Size is omitted from some rows. Given values are once, few, many or a class for expanded clones.

D | size | J | V | DNA | CDR3
TRBD2 | - | TRBJ2-3 | TRBV3-1 | TGTGCCAGCAGCATTCTAGCGGGGGGATTAGATACGCAGTATTTT | CASSILAGGLDTQYF
- | - | TRBJ1-6 | TRBV12-3/TRBV12-4 | TGTGCCAGCAGTGGAGGAACAGGGATTTGGTCACCCCTCCACTTT | CASSGGTGIWSPLHF
- | - | TRBJ2-3 | TRBV29-1 | TGCAGCGTTGGAGAGCCCCCCGATACGCAGTATTTT | CSVGEPPDTQYF
- | many | TRBJ1-5 | TRBV4-1 | TGCGCCAGCAGCCAAGATGTCCGGATCCCTCAGCCCCAGCATTTT | CASSQDVRIPQPQHF
- | - | TRBJ1-1 | TRBV27 | TGTGCCAGCAACGACAGGATGAACACTGAAGCTTTCTTT | CASNDRMNTEAFF
- | few | TRBJ2-2 | TRBV3-1 | TGTGCCAGCAGCCAGTGGGAAATATACACCGGGGAGCTGTTTTTT | CASSQWEIYTGELFF
- | many | TRBJ1-1 | TRBV11-2 | TGTGCCAGCAGCTTAGCCCTAGGGAACACTGAAGCTTTCTTT | CASSLALGNTEAFF
- | few | TRBJ2-2 | TRBV5-1 | TGCGCCAGCAGCCGAAATGGGGACGGGGAGCTGTTTTTT | CASSRNGDGELFF
TRBD1 | many | TRBJ1-6 | TRBV11-2 | TGTGCCAGCAGCGCAGCTACAGGGGCGAATTCACCCCTCCACTTT | CASSAATGANSPLHF
- | - | TRBJ2-3 | TRBV7-3 | TGTGCCAGCAGCTTAACGGGTTATGGCACAGATACGCAGTATTTT | CASSLTGYGTDTQYF
TRBD2 | - | TRBJ2-1 | TRBV11-2 | TGTGCCAGCAGCCAACCATCAGCGGGAGGTTTCTACAATGAGCAGTTCTTC | CASSQPSAGGFYNEQFF
- | many | TRBJ1-2 | TRBV5-1 | TGCGCCAGCAGCTTGGCTGACACCTATGGCTACACCTTC | CASSLADTYGYTF
- | many | TRBJ1-5 | TRBV2 | TGTGCCAGCACGGGTAAGGCAGGGTGGAATCAGCCCCAGCATTTT | CASTGKAGWNQPQHF
TRBD2 | few | TRBJ2-7 | TRBV5-1 | TGCGCCAGCAGCAAGGCTACCCCGGGACTAGTAGATGAGCAGTACTTC | CASSKATPGLVDEQYF
- | - | TRBJ1-5 | TRBV7-8 | TGTGCCAGCAGCTTAGTACAGGGTGACAATCAGCCCCAGCATTTT | CASSLVQGDNQPQHF
TRBD2 | - | TRBJ2-1 | TRBV9 | TGTGCCAGCAGTCAACTAATCACTAGCGGGAGGGCTGAGCAGTTCTTC | CASSQLITSGRAEQFF
- | - | TRBJ2-5 | TRBV28 | TGTGCCAGCAGCGGCAAAGGGGCGGGAGAGACCCAGTACTTC | CASSGKGAGETQYF
TRBD1 | - | TRBJ2-1 | TRBV14 | TGTGCCAGCAGCCTCCACTCGACAGGGGGCAATGAGCAGTTCTTC | CASSLHSTGGNEQFF
TRBD2 | - | TRBJ2-1 | TRBV5-8 | TGTGCCAGCAGCTTTACCCTAGCGGGAGGGGAGGAGCAGTTCTTC | CASSFTLAGGEEQFF
TRBD1 | many | TRBJ1-1 | TRBV20-1 | TGCAGTGCCGATTACAGGGGGGGGAACACTGAAGCTTTCTTT | CSADYRGGNTEAFF
- | many | TRBJ2-1 | TRBV5-1 | TGCGCCAGCAGCAGTGCTACTCGAAAGCAGTTCTTC | CASSSATRKQFF
TRBD2 | many | TRBJ2-1 | TRBV11-2 | TGTGCCAGCAGCTTAGCGGCGGGAGCACCCAATGAGCAGTTCTTC | CASSLAAGAPNEQFF
- | few | TRBJ2-1 | TRBV20-1 | TGCAGTGCTAGCCCCACCGGGACACGAACCTACAATGAGCAGTTCTTC | CSASPTGTRTYNEQFF
TRBD1 | few | TRBJ2-6 | TRBV29-1 | TGCAGCGTTGAGGGAAGGGGGCAAAGGTCTGGGGCCAACGTCCTGACTTTC | CSVEGRGQRSGANVLTF
- | - | TRBJ1-1 | TRBV18 | TGTGCCAGCTCACCGAGGGGCTGTCAGGAAGCTTTCTTT | CASSPRGCQEAFF
- | - | TRBJ1-5 | TRBV18 | TGTGCCAGCTCACTCTCCTGGGGGGGCTACAATCAGCCCCAGCATTTT | CASSLSWGGYNQPQHF
TRBD2 | many | TRBJ2-1 | TRBV7-3 | TGTGCCAGCAGCTTAAACCCGGGACTAGCTGCCCTCAATGAGCAGTTCTTC | CASSLNPGLAALNEQFF
TRBD1 | few | TRBJ2-7 | TRBV4-1 | TGCGCCAGCAGCTTACCGGGACAGTCCCTCTACGAGCAGTACTTC | CASSLPGQSLYEQYF
- | many | TRBJ1-1 | TRBV5-1 | TGCGCCAGCAGCCAACAATGGAACACTGAAGCTTTCTTT | CASSQQWNTEAFF
TRBD1 | many | TRBJ2-7 | TRBV5-8 | TGTGCCAGCAGCTTGGGGCAGGGGGCTTACTACGAGCAGTACTTC | CASSLGQGAYYEQYF
- | - | TRBJ1-4 | TRBV30 | TGTGCTTCCCCCCCCCGAGCGGGGGACCCCAATGAAAAACTGTTTTTT | CASPPRAGDPNEKLFF
- | few | TRBJ2-1 | TRBV20-1 | TGCAGTGCCCCGGACAGGGAGGGGTTGAATGAGCAGTTCTTC | CSAPDREGLNEQFF
- | many | TRBJ2-1 | TRBV11-1 | TGCGCCAGCAGCTTGACAACTACCTACAATGAGCAGTTCTTC | CASSLTTTYNEQFF
TRBD1 | - | TRBJ1-2 | TRBV6-2/TRBV6-3 | TGTGCCAGCAGCCTGACAGGGTGGGGCTACACCTTC | CASSLTGWGYTF
TRBD1 | many | TRBJ1-2 | TRBV20-1 | TGCAGTGCACGGACAGGGGGTGATTATGGCTACACCTTC | CSARTGGDYGYTF
- | many | TRBJ1-5 | TRBV2 | TGTGCCAGCAGTGATGGGGGGCCCCAGCATTTT | CASSDGGPQHF
- | many | TRBJ1-5 | TRBV27 | TGTGCCAGCCAACAGTTTCCCACTGTAGGGCATTTT | CASQQFPTVGHF
- | few | TRBJ1-2 | TRBV19 | TGTGCCAGTAGTCTAACCCAACGGGCACTCTATGGCTACACCTTC | CASSLTQRALYGYTF
TRBD1 | many | TRBJ1-4 | TRBV6-1 | TGTGCCAGCAGTGGACGCAGGGGGAAGGATGAAAAACTGTTTTTT | CASSGRRGKDEKLFF
- | many | TRBJ2-1 | TRBV11-2 | TGTGCCAGCAGCACCCTAGGGGTCGGCCCCTACAATGAGCAGTTCTTC | CASSTLGVGPYNEQFF
- | few | TRBJ1-1 | TRBV18 | TGTGCCAGCTCAGATTCCCAGGGTTTTGCCACTGAAGCTTTCTTT | CASSDSQGFATEAFF
TRBD1 | - | TRBJ2-7 | TRBV7-6 | TGTGCCAGCAGCCCGGGACAGAGCCCCTACGAGCAGTACTTC | CASSPGQSPYEQYF
- | many | TRBJ2-7 | TRBV27 | TGTGCCAGCAGTTTAGCGACCTCCTACGAGCAGTACTTC | CASSLATSYEQYF
- | - | TRBJ2-3 | TRBV20-1 | TGCAGTGCTGCAGGAGGGCCCAGCACAGATACGCAGTATTTT | CSAAGGPSTDTQYF